This note documents a single TCR beta chain sequence. This sample is part of a study of blood T cell repertoires in COVID-19. Study-wide background: COVID-19 samples, acute and convalescent, were from the United States, Italy and Spain. T cells, B-cell-depleted T cells, or PBMCs supplied cDNA or gDNA.

The germline V gene encodes CDR1 LGHDT and CDR2 YNNKEL (reference sequence). V lost 3 bases and J 1 base, leaving 13 bases between the germline ends. This CDR3 spans 15 amino acids. In the authors' workflow: Reference gene primer amplification gave nucleated cell count estimates. This table comes from immunoSEQ multiplex PCR, and its TCRdb copy is limited to in-frame clones, with some not included. The DNA was the basis for D and trimming; V, J and clone size are from that table. The table has a few hundred thousand clones, about 87% seen once; the top ten hold 7.8%. V usage is TRBV3-1 (or the pseudogene TRBV3-2) and J usage is TRBJ2-7; D is perhaps TRBD2 (6 bases). Material: peripheral blood. This clonotype originated in a woman between 50 and 59 years old who had recovered from COVID-19. CDR3 loop: CASSQSSGLSYEQYF. CDR3 nucleotide sequence: TGTGCCAGCAGCCAGTCGAGCGGGTTATCCTACGAGCAGTACTTC.